The present TCR beta chain was sequenced within a study of T cells in Graves' hyperthyroidism and ophthalmopathy. Findings of the study overall: From stable hyperthyroidism, ophthalmopathy was set apart by a 13 V-J model.

Germline-derived CDR1 and CDR2 are MNHEY and SMNVEV (reference sequence). Trimming at V came to 3 bases and at J to 1 base, leaving 3 bases not matched to a gene. The CDR3 is made up of 15 amino acids. This clonotype has at least ten counts. What it binds is not known. Researchers amplified the TCR beta CDR3 regions from RNA transcripts. A first-round RT-PCR of the TCR CDR3 used the HTBI primer set. MiXCR, applied by TCRdb to the multiplex PCR reads, yields one record per CDR3 protein. The sample has around 580,000 distinct CDR3 sequences, approximately 44% seen once. Recently diagnosed hyperthyroidism of less than 2 months' duration affected patients aged 18 to 65.

The V call is TRBV27, the J call TRBJ2-5; 9 bases align to TRBD1. The source is a woman aged 18 to 35 with Graves' hyperthyroidism. Sequencing was done on a sample of peripheral blood or thyroid tissue (not recorded which). CDR3 nucleotides: TGTGCCAGCAGTTTGGACAGGGGCGGCCAAGAGACCCAGTACTTC. Amino acid sequence: CASSLDRGGQETQYF.